The 27 T cell receptor beta chains given below trace back to one sample, sequenced in a study of blood T cell repertoires in COVID-19. The table came from immunoSEQ multiplex PCR; TCRdb's copy has only in-frame clones and leaves some out. The sample has 40,000 to 60,000 clones; around 85% are singletons. The sample taken for sequencing was peripheral blood. Receptors were obtained from a human donor in a cohort sampled during active COVID-19.

J is TRBJ1-6 and V is TRBV7-2, with a weak D call TRBD1 (5 bases). CDR1 is SGHTA, CDR2 FQGNSA, per germline. The V and J ends lost 5 bases and 14 bases respectively, with 22 bases between them. The CDR3 totals 15 residues. The CDR3 protein is CASSPGAPRLSTLHF. As DNA, the CDR3 is TGTGCCAGCAGCCCTGGGGCCCCAAGATTGAGCACCCTCCACTTT.

The rearrangement links TRBV19 to TRBJ2-7, with D perhaps matching TRBD2 (6 bases). Per the germline V gene, CDR1 is LNHDA and CDR2 is SQIVND (reference sequence). The CDR3 spans 14 residues. The V end lost 3 bases, the J end lost 2 bases, and 11 bases lay between the germline ends. CDR3 in amino acids: CASSMTWEAYEQYF. For the CDR3, the DNA is TGTGCCAGTAGTATGACCTGGGAGGCCTACGAGCAGTACTTC.

This sequence joins TRBV5-1 and TRBJ2-2, with 7 bases identical to TRBD1. This CDR3 is 16 amino acids long. Germline CDR1 reads SGHRS; CDR2 reads YFSETQ. The V and J ends lost 1 base and 5 bases, in that order; junction bases with no gene match: 8. The CDR3 here is CASSLSGQVGTGELFF. CDR3 DNA: TGCGCCAGCAGCTTGTCCGGACAGGTTGGAACCGGGGAGCTGTTTTTT.

V usage is TRBV28 and J usage is TRBJ1-6; 11 nucleotides align to TRBD1. V dropped 6 bases and J dropped 10; count of bases not matched to a gene: 8. The CDR3 length is 15 residues. Germline V gene sequence: CDR1 MDHEN, CDR2 SYDVKM. CDR3 DNA sequence: TGTGCCAGCAGCTCTACCGGGACAGGGGGGTCACCCCTCCACTTT. Translated: CASSSTGTGGSPLHF.

J is TRBJ1-1 and V is TRBV7-2, with a possible D match to TRBD1 (6 bases). Germline-derived CDR1 and CDR2 are SGHTA and FQGNSA. The CDR3 loop spans 14 amino acids. Trimming removed 3 bases at V and 1 base at J, with 9 bases between. CDR3 region: CASSFRTENTEAFF. CDR3 in DNA: TGTGCCAGCAGCTTCCGGACAGAGAACACTGAAGCTTTCTTT.

The gene calls are TRBV6-5 and TRBJ1-2, with D perhaps matching TRBD1 (6 bases). CDR3 length: 13 residues. Germline lookup yields CDR1 MNHEY and CDR2 SVGAGI. The V gene lost 9 bases and the J gene lost 4 bases, with 15 bases spanning the gap. The CDR3 DNA reads as TGTGCCAGTATTTCTGGACAGTCCTATGGCTACACCTTC. This sequence encodes CASISGQSYGYTF.

The chain employs TRBV10-2 and TRBJ1-1, with D possibly matching TRBD1 (5 bases). V was shortened by 5 bases and J by 7 bases, with 14 bases between the two germline ends. The CDR3 length is 13 residues. Per the germline V gene, CDR1 is WSHSY and CDR2 is SAAADI. The CDR3: CASSLPTVNEAFF. CDR3 nucleotide sequence: TGCGCCAGCAGTTTGCCGACAGTGAATGAAGCTTTCTTT.

CDR3 loop: CASSFQATYEKLFF. In DNA form, the CDR3 reads TGTGCCAGTAGTTTTCAGGCGACATATGAAAAACTGTTTTTT. The chain has TRBV19 and TRBJ1-4; D not certain. Looked up from germline, CDR1 is LNHDA and CDR2 is SQIVND (reference sequence). Trimming took 5 bases from V and 6 from J, leaving 13 bases between them. This CDR3 is 14 amino acids long.

This sequence joins TRBV9 and TRBJ2-3, with D possibly being TRBD1 (7 bases). V shed 0 bases and J shed 5 bases, with 10 bases lying between them. Germline CDR1 SGDLS, CDR2 YYNGEE. This CDR3 has 14 amino acids. The CDR3 nucleotides read TGTGCCAGCAGCGTAGGGCAGGGGGGAGATACGCAGTATTTT. It yields the protein CASSVGQGGDTQYF.

V is TRBV7-2 and J is TRBJ1-6; D is ambiguous. CDR1 is SGHTA and CDR2 is FQGNSA in the germline V gene. The CDR3 is 19 residues long. The V end was cut by 2 bases, the J end by 0 bases, with 17 bases between. The CDR3 sequence: CASSLSSSLRSSYNSPLHF. CDR3 bases: TGTGCCAGCAGCTTAAGCTCCTCTCTAAGGAGCTCCTATAATTCACCCCTCCACTTT.

The V gene is TRBV6-5, the J gene TRBJ1-5, with 8 bases that match TRBD1. The germline CDR1 and CDR2 sequences are MNHEY and SVGAGI. With 6 bases clipped from V and 3 bases from J, the junction kept 4 bases outside the gene matches. CDR3 length: 14 amino acids. The CDR3 reads CASRVDRVNQPQHF. In nucleotides, the CDR3 is TGTGCCAGCAGGGTGGACAGGGTCAATCAGCCCCAGCATTTT.

This rearrangement joins TRBV30 to TRBJ1-2, with D maybe TRBD1 (5 bases). The germline V gene has CDR1 GTSNPN and CDR2 SVGIG (reference sequence). The CDR3 is 13 amino acids. Trimming stripped 5 bases from V and 1 base from J, with 11 bases between. CDR3 residues: CAWGQTGNYGYTF. CDR3 sequence (DNA): TGTGCCTGGGGGCAAACAGGTAACTATGGCTACACCTTC.

CDR3 nucleotide sequence: TGTGCCAGCAGCTTAGATCTTGGGACAGCCTACGAGCAGTACTTC. This codes for CASSLDLGTAYEQYF. The chain links TRBV11-2 to TRBJ2-7; 7 bases match TRBD1. V trimming: 0 bases; J trimming: 2 bases; junction bases outside the gene matches: 4. CDR1 is SGHAT, CDR2 FQNNGV, per germline. The CDR3 loop spans 15 amino acids.

This clone appeared once. The V call is TRBV3-1 (or the pseudogene TRBV3-2), the J call TRBJ1-6, with 7 bases fitting TRBD1. V lost 0 bases to trimming and J lost 6 bases; unmatched junction nucleotides: 5. Germline V lookup: CDR1 LGHDT, CDR2 YNNKEL (reference sequence). CDR3 length: 16 amino acids. CDR3 in DNA: TGTGCCAGCAGCCAAGAGCCGGGACAGACTAATTCACCCCTCCACTTT. It encodes CASSQEPGQTNSPLHF.

The rearrangement links TRBV19 to TRBJ2-1, with a tentative D call TRBD1 (5 bases). Germline values: CDR1 LNHDA, CDR2 SQIVND (reference sequence). V lost 2 bases and J 0 bases, leaving 8 bases between the germline ends. The CDR3 loop spans 15 amino acids. CDR3 in amino acids: CASSIWGGSYNEQFF. The CDR3 region has the DNA TGTGCCAGTAGTATATGGGGCGGCTCCTACAATGAGCAGTTCTTC.

The J gene is TRBJ1-2, the V gene TRBV3-1 (or the pseudogene TRBV3-2); possibly TRBD1 for D (5 bases). Germline CDR1 and CDR2: LGHDT and YNNKEL (reference sequence). The CDR3 sequence is 18 residues long. V lost 3 bases and J 5 bases, leaving 25 bases between the germline ends. CDR3 DNA sequence: TGTGCCAGCAGCCAGACATCGGTTCGGGGGAGGGGAAAGTATGGCTACACCTTC. It is translated as CASSQTSVRGRGKYGYTF.

The J gene is TRBJ1-5, the V gene TRBV30, with 9 bases identical to TRBD1. V lost 5 bases, J lost 6 bases, and 2 bases stayed unmatched. Germline values: CDR1 GTSNPN, CDR2 SVGIG (reference sequence). The CDR3 is 12 amino acids. CDR3 sequence (DNA): TGTGCCTGGGGGACAGGGCGTCAGCCCCAGCATTTT. This sequence encodes CAWGTGRQPQHF. Filled out from reference TRBV30 and TRBJ1-5, the complete variable domain reads SQTIHQWPATLVQPVGSPLSLECTVEGTSNPNLYWYRQAAGRGLQLLFYSVGIGQISSEVPQNLSASRPQDRQFILSSKKLLLSDSGFYLCAWGTGRQPQHFGDGTRLSIL.

This clone was observed a handful of times. The chain links TRBV27 to TRBJ2-5, with 7 positions matching TRBD1. From germline, CDR1 is MNHEY and CDR2 SMNVEV (reference sequence). This CDR3 is built from 13 residues. V lost 3 bases to trimming and J lost 4 bases; unmatched junction nucleotides: 2. In nucleotides, the CDR3 is TGTGCCAGCAGTTTCAGGGGGAGAGAGACCCAGTACTTC. Amino acid sequence: CASSFRGRETQYF.

The V gene is TRBV5-1, the J gene TRBJ2-7, with D unclear. Germline lookup yields CDR1 SGHRS and CDR2 YFSETQ. Trimming took off 7 bases at V and 6 bases at J, with 20 bases between the two ends. The CDR3 runs 14 residues. CDR3 protein: CASSRGEDMAEQYF. The CDR3 bases are TGCGCCAGCTCCCGAGGAGAAGATATGGCCGAGCAGTACTTC.

This chain links TRBV18 with TRBJ1-2, with D possibly matching TRBD1 (5 bases). This CDR3 is 13 amino acids long. With 3 bases removed from V and 7 bases from J, the gap between germline ends came to 12 bases. The V gene's germline CDR1 is KGHSH and CDR2 LQKENI. The CDR3 DNA reads TGTGCCAGCTCACCGGGGGGGGACTCTGGCTACACCTTC. Translated: CASSPGGDSGYTF.

The chain joins TRBV27 to TRBJ1-2, with D possibly matching TRBD1 (6 bases). The germline V and J ends were trimmed by 0 bases and 1 base, with 15 bases remaining between them. CDR3 length: 17 residues. Per the germline V gene, CDR1 is MNHEY and CDR2 is SMNVEV (reference sequence). The CDR3 region has the DNA TGTGCCAGCAGTTTATCGATAGGGACAACCCTTAACTATGGCTACACCTTC. Translating it yields CASSLSIGTTLNYGYTF.

The V and J genes are TRBV6-2 or TRBV6-3 and TRBJ2-7; TRBD1 matches at 10 bases. CDR3 length: 16 amino acids. Germline CDR1 and CDR2: MNHEY and SVGEGT. The J segment lost 0 bases and the V segment lost 5 bases, leaving 7 bases of the junction unmatched. CDR3 loop: CASSRQTGGLSYEQYF. The CDR3 region has the DNA TGTGCCAGCAGTCGACAGACAGGGGGCCTCTCCTACGAGCAGTACTTC.

This chain uses TRBV11-2 with TRBJ2-1, with TRBD2 matching 8 bases. CDR3 size: 15 residues. Trimming cost V 2 bases and J 3 bases; bases outside gene matches: 3. From germline, CDR1 is SGHAT and CDR2 FQNNGV. The CDR3 loop is CASSLRSGSYNEQFF. CDR3 in DNA: TGTGCCAGCAGCTTACGCAGCGGGAGCTACAATGAGCAGTTCTTC.

The CDR3 protein is CASSSRTGDSPLHF. The DNA of the CDR3 is TGTGCCAGCAGCTCCCGGACAGGAGATTCACCCCTCCACTTT. This chain uses TRBV7-6 with TRBJ1-6, with TRBD1 identical over 7 bases. Unmatched junction bases numbered 5, after V lost 4 bases and J lost 8 bases. Germline lookup yields CDR1 SGHVS and CDR2 FNYEAQ. The CDR3 sequence is 14 residues long.

The chain joins TRBV3-1 (or the pseudogene TRBV3-2) to TRBJ1-2; TRBD1 matches at 7 bases. This CDR3 is 15 amino acids long. Losses at the gene ends were 4 bases for V and 2 bases for J; bases not matched to a gene: 7. Germline values: CDR1 LGHDT, CDR2 YNNKEL (reference sequence). CDR3 loop: CASSLATGKNYGYTF. CDR3 nucleotides: TGTGCCAGCAGCCTAGCGACAGGGAAGAACTATGGCTACACCTTC.

The CDR3 nucleotides are TGTGCCAGCACCCACAGGGGAAAGAACACCGGGGAGCTGTTTTTT. This gives the protein CASTHRGKNTGELFF. This chain links TRBV6-6 with TRBJ2-2; 7 positions match TRBD1. Looked up from germline, CDR1 is MNHNY and CDR2 is SVGAGI (reference sequence). The CDR3 covers 15 residues. V trimming: 7 bases; J trimming: 1 base; junction bases outside the gene matches: 6.

This chain uses TRBV10-1 with TRBJ2-1; a possible D gene is TRBD1 (6 bases). This CDR3 has 16 amino acids. The V end lost 2 bases, the J end lost 0 bases, and 11 bases lay between the germline ends. Germline V gives CDR1 WNHNN, CDR2 SYGVQD (reference sequence). In DNA form, the CDR3 reads TGCGCCAGCAGTGAGATATGGACAGTCTCCTACAATGAGCAGTTCTTC. This encodes CASSEIWTVSYNEQFF.